This is a list of T cell receptor beta chains from one sample in a study of blood T cell repertoires in COVID-19. Assay: immunoSEQ multiplex PCR; the TCRdb copy retains only in-frame clones and omits some. The sample has 65,000 to 90,000 clones, 82% seen once. Sequencing input: peripheral blood. These TCRs come from a man in his fifties or sixties with acute or convalescent COVID-19. CDR3s include the opening cysteine and the closing phenylalanine or tryptophan. The D gene is left open where the match is weak. Where a row states a size, it is once, few, many or the class of an expanded clone; other rows omit it.

j_gene	d_gene	len	v_gene	abundance	CDR3nt	CDR3aa
TRBJ2-3	TRBD1	14	TRBV7-2	NA	TGTGCCAGCAGCTTGACAGGGTTCACAGATACGCAGTATTTT	CASSLTGFTDTQYF
TRBJ2-1	TRBD2	14	TRBV27	once	TGTGCCAGCAGTAAGCGGGGGGGTGGCTATGAGCAGTTCTTC	CASSKRGGGYEQFF
TRBJ2-1	TRBD2	16	TRBV18	NA	TGTGCCAGCTCACCACTTCCTAGCGGGAGTGGGAATGAGCAGTTCTTC	CASSPLPSGSGNEQFF
TRBJ1-2	TRBD1	16	TRBV28	NA	TGTGCCAGCAGCATCAGGACCAGGGGGGCTAAGTATGGCTACACCTTC	CASSIRTRGAKYGYTF
TRBJ2-3	NA	15	TRBV24-1	NA	TGTGCCACCAGTGGTGCAGGGGGGTCAACAGATACGCAGTATTTT	CATSGAGGSTDTQYF
TRBJ2-6	NA	17	TRBV19	NA	TGTGCCAGTAGGGAAAGGGGGGGGAACTCTGGGGCCAACGTCCTGACTTTC	CASRERGGNSGANVLTF
TRBJ1-2	NA	14	TRBV7-2	NA	TGTGCCAGCAGCTTTCTATCCGGGAACTATGGCTACACCTTC	CASSFLSGNYGYTF
TRBJ1-4	NA	14	TRBV5-1	NA	TGCGCCAGCAGCAAGCTGACAGTTAGAGAAAAACTGTTTTTT	CASSKLTVREKLFF
TRBJ1-2	TRBD1	16	TRBV27	NA	TGTGCCAGCAGTCCCGGGACAGGGAGGGCTCACTATGGCTACACCTTC	CASSPGTGRAHYGYTF
TRBJ1-4	TRBD1	18	TRBV3-1/TRBV3-2	NA	TGTGCCAGCAGCCAAGACCCCAGCAGGGGGGTAACTAATGAAAAACTGTTTTTT	CASSQDPSRGVTNEKLFF
TRBJ2-1	TRBD2	15	TRBV5-1	NA	TGCGCCAGCAGCTTGGCTGGCGGGAGGGTCGATGAGCAGTTCTTC	CASSLAGGRVDEQFF
TRBJ1-4	NA	16	TRBV4-3	NA	TGCGCCAGCAGCCAATATGGTCCGGAGGAGGGTGAAAAACTGTTTTTT	CASSQYGPEEGEKLFF
TRBJ1-2	TRBD1	13	TRBV5-1	NA	TGCGCCAGCAGCTTGTCAGGGGGCTATGGCTACACCTTC	CASSLSGGYGYTF
TRBJ2-3	NA	14	TRBV19	NA	TGTGCCAGTAGTCGGGAAAAGGGTTCAGATACGCAGTATTTT	CASSREKGSDTQYF
TRBJ2-5	TRBD2	15	TRBV7-9	NA	TGTGCCAGCAGCCAACCTAGCGGGGGTTCAGAGACCCAGTACTTC	CASSQPSGGSETQYF